This T cell receptor beta chain was found in a study of blood T cell repertoires in COVID-19 (dated by TCRdb to 2020 to 2022). Notes on the research overall: Samples covering the acute and convalescent phases of COVID-19 were provided by collaborators in the United States, Italy and Spain. The sample metadata nearly always contained a de-identified subject ID, COVID-19 status, age in years and sex. The prospective study material was composed of cDNA or gDNA derived from T cells, B-cell-depleted T cells, or PBMCs. The samples were drawn from two sources: the first 160 participants of the ongoing ImmuneRACE study, and about 1,300 subjects contributed by 6 global collaborators. The repertoires were released in a freely available public database intended as a resource for research on the immune response to SARS-CoV-2. Where HLA class I and class II types were available, the types were taken from metadata supplied by the sample provider, not from assay-based typing. The dataset comprised deeply sampled blood TCRbeta repertoires from subjects exposed to, actively infected with, or recovered from COVID-19.

With respect to this clone: The antigen this receptor binds is unknown. No base quality values were provided; no much bigger clone lies one nucleotide off.

V is reduced by 1 base and J by 4 bases, leaving a spacing of 13 bases between them. The germline V gene specifies SQVTM as CDR1 and ANQGSEA as CDR2. From its cysteine to its phenylalanine, the CDR3 spans 14 amino acids. CDR3 DNA is the only sequence kept; it has 42 bases, read in frame from the first base. Each collaborating institution followed its own protocols to collect whole blood in K2EDTA tubes. Collaborator samples were shipped for TCRbeta analysis as frozen whole blood, isolated PBMCs, or DNA extracted from either sample type. TCRbeta CDR3 regions were amplified from genomic DNA using the immunoSEQ Assay, a bias-controlled multiplex PCR. In the original analysis: Within the assay, amplification of reference gene primers was used to estimate how many nucleated cells each sample contained. Sequence reads were collapsed and filtered to measure the absolute abundance of every unique TCRbeta CDR3 rearrangement. For each sample, productive Simpson clonality was calculated by taking the square root of Simpson's diversity index across productive rearrangements. As stored in TCRdb, this immuneACCESS dataset retains in-frame rearrangements with V and J assigned. A fraction of the clones does not appear; measured against another copy, unresolved V genes explain less than half of the discrepancy, and the remainder lacks a known reason. The V and J calls and clone size come from that table; D and trimming were worked out from the DNA. This sample lists more than 100,000 clones; roughly 90% were detected once. In total, the top ten clones hold more than 2% of the sample.

Overall results and qualifications from the work: Clinical and demographic metadata were provided uncurated, with the amount varying by source and participant.

The rearranged segments are TRBV29-1 and TRBJ2-5; tentative D gene TRBD2, with 5 bases matching. Source material: peripheral blood. The sequence came from a man aged 65 to 85 with active COVID-19. The bases read TGCAGCGTTGAAGTTCACCTCGGAGGAGAGACCCAGTACTTC. This sequence encodes CSVEVHLGGETQYF.